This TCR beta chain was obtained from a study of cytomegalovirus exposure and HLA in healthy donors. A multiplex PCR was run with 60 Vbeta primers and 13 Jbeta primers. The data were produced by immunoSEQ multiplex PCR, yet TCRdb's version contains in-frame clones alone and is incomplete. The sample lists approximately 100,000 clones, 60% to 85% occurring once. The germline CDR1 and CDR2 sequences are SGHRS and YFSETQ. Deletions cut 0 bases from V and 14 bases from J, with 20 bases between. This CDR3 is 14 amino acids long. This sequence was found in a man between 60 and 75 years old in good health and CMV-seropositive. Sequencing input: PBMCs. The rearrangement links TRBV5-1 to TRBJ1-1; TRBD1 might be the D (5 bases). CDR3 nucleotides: TGCGCCAGCAGCTTGGACGGGGCGGGAGGTTTAAGGTTCTTT. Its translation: CASSLDGAGGLRFF.